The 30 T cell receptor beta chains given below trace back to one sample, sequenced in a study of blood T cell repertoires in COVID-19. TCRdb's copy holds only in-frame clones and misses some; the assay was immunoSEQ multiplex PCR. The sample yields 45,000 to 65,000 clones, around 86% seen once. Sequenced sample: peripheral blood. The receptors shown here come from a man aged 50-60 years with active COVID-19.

The CDR3 nucleotides read TGTGCCAGCAGCGGGGGACAGCTGAACACTGAAGCTTTCTTT. It codes for CASSGGQLNTEAFF. The rearrangement uses TRBV7-9 and TRBJ1-1, with 7 positions matching TRBD1. The CDR3 consists of 14 residues. Trimming at V came to 5 bases and at J to 0 bases, leaving 3 bases not matched to a gene. Germline CDR1 and CDR2: SEHNR and FQNEAQ (reference sequence).

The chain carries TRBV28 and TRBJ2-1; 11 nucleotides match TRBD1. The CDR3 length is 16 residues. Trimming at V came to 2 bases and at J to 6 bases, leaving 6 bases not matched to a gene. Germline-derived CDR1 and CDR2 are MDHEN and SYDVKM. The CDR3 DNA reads TGTGCCAGCAGTTTAACCGGACAGGGGGCAGGCAATGAGCAGTTCTTC. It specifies CASSLTGQGAGNEQFF.

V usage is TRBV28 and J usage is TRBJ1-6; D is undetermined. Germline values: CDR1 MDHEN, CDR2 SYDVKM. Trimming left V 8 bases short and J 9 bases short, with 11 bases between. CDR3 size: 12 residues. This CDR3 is CASGRLASPLHF. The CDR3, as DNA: TGTGCCAGCGGCCGATTGGCTTCACCCCTCCACTTT.

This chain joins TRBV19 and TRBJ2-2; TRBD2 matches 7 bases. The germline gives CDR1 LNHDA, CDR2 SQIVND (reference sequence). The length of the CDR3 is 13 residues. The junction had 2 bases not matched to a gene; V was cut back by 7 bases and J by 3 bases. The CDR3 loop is CASTGGYTGELFF. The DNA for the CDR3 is TGTGCCAGTACGGGGGGATACACCGGGGAGCTGTTTTTT.

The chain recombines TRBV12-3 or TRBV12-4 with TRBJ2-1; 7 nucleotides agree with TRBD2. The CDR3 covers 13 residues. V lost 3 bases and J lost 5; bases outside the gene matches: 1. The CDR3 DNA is TGTGCCAGCAGTTTGGGACTAAACAATGAGCAGTTCTTC. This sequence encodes CASSLGLNNEQFF.

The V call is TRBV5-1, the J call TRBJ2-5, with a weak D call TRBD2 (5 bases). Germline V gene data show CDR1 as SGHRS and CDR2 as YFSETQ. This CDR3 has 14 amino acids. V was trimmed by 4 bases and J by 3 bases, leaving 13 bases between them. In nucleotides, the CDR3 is TGCGCCAGCAGCCCCCCGACCGGGGAAGAGACCCAGTACTTC. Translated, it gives CASSPPTGEETQYF.

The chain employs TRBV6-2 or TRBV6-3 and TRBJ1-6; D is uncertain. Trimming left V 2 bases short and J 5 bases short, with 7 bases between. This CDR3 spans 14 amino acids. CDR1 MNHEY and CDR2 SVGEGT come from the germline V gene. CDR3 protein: CASSYTGNNSPLHF. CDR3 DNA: TGTGCCAGCAGTTACACCGGGAATAATTCACCCCTCCACTTT.

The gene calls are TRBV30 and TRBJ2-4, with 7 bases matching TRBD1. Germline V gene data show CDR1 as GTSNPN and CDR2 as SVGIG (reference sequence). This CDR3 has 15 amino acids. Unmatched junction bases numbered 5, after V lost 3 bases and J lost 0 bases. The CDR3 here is CAWSWGQLAKNIQYF. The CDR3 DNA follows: TGTGCCTGGAGCTGGGGACAGCTAGCCAAAAACATTCAGTACTTC.

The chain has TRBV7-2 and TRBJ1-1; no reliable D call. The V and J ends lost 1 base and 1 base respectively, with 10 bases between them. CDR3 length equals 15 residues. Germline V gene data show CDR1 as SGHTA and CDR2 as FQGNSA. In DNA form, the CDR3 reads TGTGCCAGCAGCTTAGGGGGAGGGCAGAACACTGAAGCTTTCTTT. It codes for CASSLGGGQNTEAFF.

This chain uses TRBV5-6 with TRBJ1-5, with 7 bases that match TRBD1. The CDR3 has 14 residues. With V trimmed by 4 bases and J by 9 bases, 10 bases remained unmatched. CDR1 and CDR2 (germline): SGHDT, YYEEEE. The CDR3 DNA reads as TGTGCCAGCAGCGCCTATCAGACAGGGAGGCCCCAGCATTTT. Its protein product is CASSAYQTGRPQHF.

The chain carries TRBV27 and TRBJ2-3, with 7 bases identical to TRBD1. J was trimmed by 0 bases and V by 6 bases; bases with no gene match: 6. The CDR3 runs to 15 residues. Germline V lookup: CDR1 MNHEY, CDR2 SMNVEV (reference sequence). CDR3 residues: CASSRTGHSTDTQYF. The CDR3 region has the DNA TGTGCCAGCAGCAGGACAGGTCATAGCACAGATACGCAGTATTTT.

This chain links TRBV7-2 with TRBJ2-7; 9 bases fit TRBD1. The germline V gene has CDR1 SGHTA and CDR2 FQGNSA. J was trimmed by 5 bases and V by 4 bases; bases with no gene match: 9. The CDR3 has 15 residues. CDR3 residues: CASSSRRQGVHEQYF. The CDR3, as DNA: TGTGCCAGCAGCTCCCGGAGACAGGGGGTTCACGAGCAGTACTTC.

CDR3 DNA sequence: TGTGCCAGCAGCCCTCAGACCCTAGGAGGGTCAGATACGCAGTATTTT. It codes for CASSPQTLGGSDTQYF. The gene calls are TRBV7-2 and TRBJ2-3, with D maybe TRBD2 (6 bases). Germline lookup yields CDR1 SGHTA and CDR2 FQGNSA. This CDR3 contains 16 residues. Trimming took off 5 bases at V and 4 bases at J, with 19 bases between the two ends.

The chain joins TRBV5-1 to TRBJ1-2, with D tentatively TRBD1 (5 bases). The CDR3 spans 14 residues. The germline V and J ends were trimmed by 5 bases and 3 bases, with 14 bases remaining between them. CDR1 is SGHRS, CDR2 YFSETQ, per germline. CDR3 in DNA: TGCGCCAGCAGGTCCGACAGTGGCGACTATGGCTACACCTTC. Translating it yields CASRSDSGDYGYTF.

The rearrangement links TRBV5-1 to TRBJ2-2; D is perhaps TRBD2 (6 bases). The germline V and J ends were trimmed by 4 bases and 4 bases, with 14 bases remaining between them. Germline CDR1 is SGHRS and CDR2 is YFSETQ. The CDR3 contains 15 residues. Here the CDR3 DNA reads TGCGCCAGCAGCCGGATACCCGGGGGCACCGGGGAGCTGTTTTTT. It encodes CASSRIPGGTGELFF.

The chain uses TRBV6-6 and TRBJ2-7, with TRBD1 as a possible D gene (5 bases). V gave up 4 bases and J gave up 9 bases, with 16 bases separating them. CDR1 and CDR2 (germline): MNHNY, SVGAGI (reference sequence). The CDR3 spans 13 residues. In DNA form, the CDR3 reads TGTGCCAGCAGTTCCGACAGACCCGAAGGGCAGTACTTC. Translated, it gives CASSSDRPEGQYF.

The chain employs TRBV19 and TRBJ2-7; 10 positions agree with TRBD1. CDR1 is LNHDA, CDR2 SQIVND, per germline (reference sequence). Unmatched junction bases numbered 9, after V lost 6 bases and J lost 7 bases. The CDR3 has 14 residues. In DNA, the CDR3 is TGTGCCAGTAGCTTCGGACAGGGGGTGGATGAGCAGTACTTC. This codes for CASSFGQGVDEQYF.

The CDR3 DNA reads as TGTGCCAGCACCTTCGAGGGTACAGGGGACACTGAAGCTTTCTTT. This gives the protein CASTFEGTGDTEAFF. This chain links TRBV7-9 with TRBJ1-1, with 7 bases aligning to TRBD1. The CDR3 length is 15 residues. Trimming cost V 7 bases and J 3 bases; bases outside gene matches: 11. Germline V gene lookup returns CDR1 SEHNR and CDR2 FQNEAQ (reference sequence).

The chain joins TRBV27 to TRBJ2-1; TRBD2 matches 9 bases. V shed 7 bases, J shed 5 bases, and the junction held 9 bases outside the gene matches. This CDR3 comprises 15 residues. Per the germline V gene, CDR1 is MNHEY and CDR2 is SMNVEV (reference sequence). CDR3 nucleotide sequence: TGTGCCAGCATGATAGGCGGGGGGGTGCACAATGAGCAGTTCTTC. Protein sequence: CASMIGGGVHNEQFF.

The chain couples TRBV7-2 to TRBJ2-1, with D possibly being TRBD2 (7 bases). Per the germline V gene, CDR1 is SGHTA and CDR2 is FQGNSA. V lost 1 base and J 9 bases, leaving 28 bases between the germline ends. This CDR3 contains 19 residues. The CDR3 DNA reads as TGTGCCAGCAGCTTAGTCTCGCTTGTCGGGCGGGGGCACAAATCTGAGCAGTTCTTC. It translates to CASSLVSLVGRGHKSEQFF.

CDR3 loop: CASSQRDDRDYEQYF. The DNA of the CDR3 is TGTGCCAGCAGCCAACGGGACGACAGGGACTACGAGCAGTACTTC. This rearrangement joins TRBV3-1 (or the pseudogene TRBV3-2) to TRBJ2-7, with TRBD1 identical over 7 bases. With 2 bases clipped from V and 3 bases from J, the junction kept 7 bases outside the gene matches. The CDR3 sequence is 15 residues long. Germline CDR1 and CDR2: LGHDT and YNNKEL (reference sequence).

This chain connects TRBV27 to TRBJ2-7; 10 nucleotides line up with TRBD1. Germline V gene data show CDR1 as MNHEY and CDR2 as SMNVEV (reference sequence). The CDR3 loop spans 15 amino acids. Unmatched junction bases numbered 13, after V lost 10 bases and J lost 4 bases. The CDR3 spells CATSRSPGQGYEQYF. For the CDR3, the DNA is TGTGCCACCTCGAGAAGTCCGGGACAGGGGTACGAGCAGTACTTC.

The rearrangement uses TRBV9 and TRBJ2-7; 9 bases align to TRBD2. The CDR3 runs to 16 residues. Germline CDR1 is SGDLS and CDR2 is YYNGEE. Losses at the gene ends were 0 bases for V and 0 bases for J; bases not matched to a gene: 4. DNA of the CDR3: TGTGCCAGCAGCGTAGGGGCTAGCGGGGCCTCCTACGAGCAGTACTTC. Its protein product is CASSVGASGASYEQYF.

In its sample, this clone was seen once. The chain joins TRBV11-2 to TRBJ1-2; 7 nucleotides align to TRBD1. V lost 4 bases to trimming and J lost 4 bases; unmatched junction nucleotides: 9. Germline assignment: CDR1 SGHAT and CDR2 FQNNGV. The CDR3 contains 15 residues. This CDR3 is CASSSYEGASYGYTF. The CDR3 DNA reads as TGTGCCAGCAGCTCCTACGAGGGGGCTAGCTATGGCTACACCTTC.

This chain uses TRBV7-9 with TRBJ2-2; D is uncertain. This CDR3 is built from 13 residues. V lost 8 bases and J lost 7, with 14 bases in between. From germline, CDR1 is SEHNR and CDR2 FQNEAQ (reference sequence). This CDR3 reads CASGGRSVGELFF. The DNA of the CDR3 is TGTGCCAGCGGTGGTAGAAGTGTCGGGGAGCTGTTTTTT.

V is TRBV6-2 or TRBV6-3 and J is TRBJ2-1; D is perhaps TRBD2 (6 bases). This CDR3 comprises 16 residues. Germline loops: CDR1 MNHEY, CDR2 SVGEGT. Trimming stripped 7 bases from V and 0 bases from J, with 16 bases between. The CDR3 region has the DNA TGTGCCAGCACCCCGCTGGGGGGAGCCTCCTACAATGAGCAGTTCTTC. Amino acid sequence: CASTPLGGASYNEQFF.

CDR3 in DNA: TGTGCCAGCAGCCCTAGCACTGAAGCTTTCTTT. Its translation is CASSPSTEAFF. The V call is TRBV7-9, the J call TRBJ1-1; D ambiguous. This CDR3 spans 11 amino acids. Germline lookup yields CDR1 SEHNR and CDR2 FQNEAQ (reference sequence). Between the trimmed V and J ends, which lost 5 bases and 4 bases, there was a span of 5 bases.

In nucleotides, the CDR3 is TGCGCCAGCAGCCCACAGGGGCTAGGGCAGCCCCAGCATTTT. It codes for CASSPQGLGQPQHF. The rearrangement joins TRBV5-1 to TRBJ1-5; 7 nucleotides line up with TRBD1. Losses at the gene ends were 4 bases for V and 7 bases for J; bases not matched to a gene: 8. The CDR3 is 14 residues long. Germline V gives CDR1 SGHRS, CDR2 YFSETQ.

The CDR3 protein is CASSVGKGAYEQYF. CDR3 in DNA: TGTGCCAGCAGTGTAGGAAAGGGGGCGTACGAGCAGTACTTC. The chain carries TRBV2 and TRBJ2-7; 7 positions match TRBD1. The germline gives CDR1 SNHLY, CDR2 FYNNEI. The CDR3 loop spans 14 amino acids. V shed 4 bases and J 4 bases; nucleotides not matched to a gene: 7.

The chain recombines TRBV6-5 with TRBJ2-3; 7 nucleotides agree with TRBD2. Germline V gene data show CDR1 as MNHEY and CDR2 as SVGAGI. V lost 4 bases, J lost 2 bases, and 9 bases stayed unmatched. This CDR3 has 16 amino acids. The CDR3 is CASSFTGLADTDTQYF. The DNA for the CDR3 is TGTGCCAGCAGTTTCACCGGTCTAGCGGACACAGATACGCAGTATTTT.